This TCR beta chain was captured in a study of blood T cell repertoires in COVID-19. Study details: Italy, Spain and the United States were the sources of the convalescent and acute COVID-19 samples. From T cells, B-cell-depleted T cells, or PBMCs came the material, which was cDNA or gDNA.

Germline values: CDR1 MNHEY, CDR2 SVGAGI. CDR3 length: 14 amino acids. Trimming at V came to 6 bases and at J to 7 bases, leaving 7 bases not matched to a gene. Seattle's cohort entered during active infection and was followed longitudinally. Original handling: Estimation of nucleated cell counts was performed using reference gene primer amplification. The data were produced by immunoSEQ multiplex PCR, yet TCRdb's version contains in-frame clones alone and is incomplete. The D gene and trimming were derived from the DNA, and the V and J assignments and clone size from that table. Counted here are about 93,000 clones, under 90% occurring once; the ten biggest clones make up 4.5% to 5.5%.

The source is a man aged 55 to 70 with COVID-19, enrolled during active disease. The sample consisted of peripheral blood. J is TRBJ1-5 and V is TRBV6-5; 9 bases align to TRBD1. In DNA form, the CDR3 reads TGTGCCAGCAGCAGGACAGGGGAGGTGCAGCCCCAGCATTTT. Its protein product is CASSRTGEVQPQHF.